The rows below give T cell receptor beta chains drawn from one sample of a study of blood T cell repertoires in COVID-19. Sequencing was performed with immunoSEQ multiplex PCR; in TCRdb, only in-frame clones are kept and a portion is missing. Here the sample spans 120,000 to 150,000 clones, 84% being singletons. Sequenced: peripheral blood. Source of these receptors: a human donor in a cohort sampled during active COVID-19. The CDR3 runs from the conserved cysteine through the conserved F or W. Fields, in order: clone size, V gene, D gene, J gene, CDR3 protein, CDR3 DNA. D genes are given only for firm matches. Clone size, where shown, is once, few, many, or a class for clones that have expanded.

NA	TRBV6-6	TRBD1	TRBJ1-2	CASSYRPDRPYYGYTF	TGTGCCAGCAGTTACCGTCCGGACAGGCCCTACTATGGCTACACCTTC
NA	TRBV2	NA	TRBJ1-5	CASSEAGYAGVQPQHF	TGTGCCAGCAGTGAAGCGGGATATGCAGGGGTTCAGCCCCAGCATTTT
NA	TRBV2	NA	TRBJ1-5	CASSELSAGNQPQHF	TGTGCCAGCAGTGAACTGTCCGCGGGAAATCAGCCCCAGCATTTT
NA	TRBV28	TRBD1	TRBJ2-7	CASTSGDRAVHEQYF	TGTGCCAGCACCTCGGGGGACAGGGCAGTCCACGAGCAGTACTTC
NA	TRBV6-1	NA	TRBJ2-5	CASSESRTSWPPSAQYF	TGTGCCAGCAGTGAATCTCGCACTTCTTGGCCTCCCAGCGCCCAGTACTTC
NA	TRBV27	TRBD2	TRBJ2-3	CASSPAPRLAGGTDTQYF	TGTGCCAGCAGTCCGGCCCCTAGACTAGCGGGGGGAACAGATACGCAGTATTTT
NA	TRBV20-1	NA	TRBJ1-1	CSARGGSEAFF	TGCAGTGCACGGGGGGGGTCGGAGGCTTTCTTT
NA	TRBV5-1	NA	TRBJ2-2	CASSLVGATNTGELFF	TGCGCCAGCAGCTTGGTGGGGGCCACGAACACCGGGGAGCTGTTTTTT
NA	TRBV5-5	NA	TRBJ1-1	CASSLAVGGTEAFF	TGTGCCAGCAGCTTGGCAGTAGGAGGGACTGAAGCTTTCTTT
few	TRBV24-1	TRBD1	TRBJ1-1	CATSDGDRPEAFF	TGTGCCACCAGTGATGGGGACAGGCCAGAAGCTTTCTTT
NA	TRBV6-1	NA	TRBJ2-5	CASSEANLLGGQYF	TGTGCCAGCAGTGAAGCGAACTTGCTAGGGGGCCAGTACTTC
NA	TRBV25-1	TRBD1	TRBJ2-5	CASSESIRGETQYF	TGTGCCAGCAGTGAATCTATCAGGGGGGAGACCCAGTACTTC
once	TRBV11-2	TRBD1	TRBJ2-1	CASSAGQGRGNEQFF	TGTGCCAGCAGCGCCGGACAGGGTAGGGGGAATGAGCAGTTCTTC
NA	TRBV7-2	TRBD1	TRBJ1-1	CASSLLGQGINTEAFF	TGTGCCAGCAGCTTATTGGGACAGGGAATAAACACTGAAGCTTTCTTT
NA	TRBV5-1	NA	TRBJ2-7	CASNPEGGYEQYF	TGCGCCAGCAACCCGGAGGGAGGCTACGAGCAGTACTTC
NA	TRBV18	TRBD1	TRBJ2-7	CASSPTGGGNEQYF	TGTGCCAGCTCACCAACAGGGGGCGGGAACGAGCAGTACTTC
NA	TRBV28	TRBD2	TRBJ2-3	CASTNNGGTDTQYF	TGTGCCAGCACCAATAACGGGGGGACAGATACGCAGTATTTT
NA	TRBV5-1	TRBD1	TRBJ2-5	CASSPGTGGEETQYF	TGCGCCAGCAGCCCCGGGACAGGGGGCGAAGAGACCCAGTACTTC
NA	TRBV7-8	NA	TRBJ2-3	CASSLAGAGTDTQYF	TGTGCCAGCAGCTTAGCCGGGGCGGGGACAGATACGCAGTATTTT
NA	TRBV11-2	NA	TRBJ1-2	CASSLERGLSYGYTF	TGTGCCAGCAGCTTAGAGCGGGGGCTATCGTATGGCTACACCTTC
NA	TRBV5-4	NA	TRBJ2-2	CASSLARQAQNTGELFF	TGTGCCAGCAGCTTGGCCAGGCAGGCTCAGAACACCGGGGAGCTGTTTTTT
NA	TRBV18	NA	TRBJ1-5	CASSPTGTQPQHF	TGTGCCAGCTCACCAACAGGGACTCAGCCCCAGCATTTT
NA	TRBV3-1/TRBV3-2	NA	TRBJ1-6	CASRRSRGEAGPGFYNSPLHF	TGTGCCAGCAGAAGGTCCCGGGGGGAGGCCGGCCCAGGTTTTTATAATTCACCCCTCCACTTT
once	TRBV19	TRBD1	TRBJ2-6	CARGQGSSGANVLTF	TGTGCCAGGGGACAGGGGAGCTCTGGGGCCAACGTCCTGACTTTC
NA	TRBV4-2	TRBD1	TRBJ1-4	CASSQLGTGALGLFF	TGTGCCAGCAGCCAGCTCGGGACAGGGGCCCTCGGTCTGTTTTTT
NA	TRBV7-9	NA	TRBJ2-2	CASSSQGYTGELFF	TGTGCCAGCAGCTCCCAGGGATACACCGGGGAGCTGTTTTTT
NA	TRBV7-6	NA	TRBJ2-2	CASSLETGNTGELFF	TGTGCCAGCAGCTTAGAGACAGGGAACACCGGGGAGCTGTTTTTT
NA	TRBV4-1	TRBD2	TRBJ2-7	CASSQGILAGAFYEQYF	TGCGCCAGCAGCCAAGGTATACTAGCGGGGGCCTTCTACGAGCAGTACTTC
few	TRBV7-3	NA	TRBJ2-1	CASSLRDTEQFF	TGTGCCAGCAGCTTAAGGGACACTGAGCAGTTCTTC
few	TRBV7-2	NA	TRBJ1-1	CASSPDRQRNTEAFF	TGTGCCAGCAGCCCCGATAGACAGAGGAACACTGAAGCTTTCTTT
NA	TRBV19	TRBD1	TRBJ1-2	CASSILARGQGARGYTF	TGTGCCAGTAGTATATTAGCGCGAGGACAGGGGGCTCGGGGCTACACCTTC
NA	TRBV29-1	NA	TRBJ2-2	CSATGGVDTGELFF	TGCAGCGCAACAGGCGGGGTGGACACCGGGGAGCTGTTTTTT
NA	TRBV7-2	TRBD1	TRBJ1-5	CASSLGTGTGVQPQHF	TGTGCCAGCAGCTTAGGAACCGGGACAGGAGTCCAGCCCCAGCATTTT
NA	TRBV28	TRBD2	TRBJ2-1	CASSFSGGNNEQFF	TGTGCCAGCAGTTTTAGCGGGGGAAACAATGAGCAGTTCTTC
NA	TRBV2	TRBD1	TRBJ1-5	CASSEVGGAVQPQHF	TGTGCCAGCAGTGAAGTAGGGGGCGCGGTTCAGCCCCAGCATTTT
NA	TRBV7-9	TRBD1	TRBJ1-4	CASSPRRLDRVTNEKLFF	TGTGCCAGCAGCCCTAGGCGATTGGACAGGGTTACTAATGAAAAACTGTTTTTT
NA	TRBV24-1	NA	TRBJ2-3	CATSADSDRTDTQYF	TGTGCCACCAGCGCAGACAGCGATCGCACAGATACGCAGTATTTT
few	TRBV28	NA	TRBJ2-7	CASTPGGTTSYEQYF	TGTGCCAGCACCCCTGGGGGGACCACTTCCTACGAGCAGTACTTC
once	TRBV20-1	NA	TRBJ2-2	CSASTTNTGELFF	TGCAGTGCTAGTACTACAAACACCGGGGAGCTGTTTTTT
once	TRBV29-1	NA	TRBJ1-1	CSAQRQSPREAFF	TGCAGCGCCCAAAGACAGAGCCCCAGAGAAGCTTTCTTT
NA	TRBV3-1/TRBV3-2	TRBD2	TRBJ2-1	CASSPTGRPTSGGANEQFF	TGTGCCAGCAGCCCAACAGGGAGACCCACTAGCGGGGGGGCCAATGAGCAGTTCTTC
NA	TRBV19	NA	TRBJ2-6	CASSPTGANVLTF	TGTGCCAGTAGTCCTACTGGGGCCAACGTCCTGACTTTC
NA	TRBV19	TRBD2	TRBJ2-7	CASSIRALAGVTSEEQYF	TGTGCCAGTAGTATACGAGCCCTAGCGGGGGTAACCTCGGAGGAGCAGTACTTC
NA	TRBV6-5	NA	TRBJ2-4	CASRPPAGAGNIQYF	TGTGCCAGCAGGCCGCCTGCGGGGGCGGGAAACATTCAGTACTTC
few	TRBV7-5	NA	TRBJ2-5	CARTLPFEGVPETQYF	TGTGCCAGAACCCTACCCTTTGAAGGGGTTCCAGAGACCCAGTACTTC
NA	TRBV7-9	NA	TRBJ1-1	CASRLQEGNTEAFF	TGTGCCAGCAGACTACAGGAGGGGAACACTGAAGCTTTCTTT
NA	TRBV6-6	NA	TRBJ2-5	CASSPRGIETQYF	TGTGCCAGCAGTCCCCGGGGAATCGAGACCCAGTACTTC
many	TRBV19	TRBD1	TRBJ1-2	CASSRIPGQGGGYTF	TGTGCCAGTAGTAGAATCCCGGGACAGGGAGGTGGCTACACCTTC
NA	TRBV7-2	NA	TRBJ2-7	CASSLVAEMVQYF	TGTGCCAGCAGCTTAGTCGCCGAGATGGTGCAGTACTTC
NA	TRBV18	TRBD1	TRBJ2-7	CASSPTQGVYEQYF	TGTGCCAGCTCACCAACACAGGGGGTCTACGAGCAGTACTTC
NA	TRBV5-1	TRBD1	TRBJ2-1	CASSSRTGENEQFF	TGCGCCAGCAGCTCCCGGACAGGGGAGAATGAGCAGTTCTTC
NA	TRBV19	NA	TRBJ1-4	CASSIVGGYNEKLFF	TGTGCCAGTAGTATCGTGGGGGGTTATAATGAAAAACTGTTTTTT
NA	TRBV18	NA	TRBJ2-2	CASSPRTGANTGELFF	TGTGCCAGCTCACCACGTACAGGAGCGAACACCGGGGAGCTGTTTTTT
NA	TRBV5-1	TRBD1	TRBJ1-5	CASSFGQGGGNQPQHF	TGCGCCAGCAGCTTCGGACAGGGCGGGGGCAATCAGCCCCAGCATTTT
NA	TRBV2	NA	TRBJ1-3	CASSLEGGNTIYF	TGTGCCAGCAGTTTGGAGGGCGGAAACACCATATATTTT
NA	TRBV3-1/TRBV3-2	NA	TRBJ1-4	CASSQEGTNEKLFF	TGTGCCAGCAGCCAAGAGGGCACTAATGAAAAACTGTTTTTT
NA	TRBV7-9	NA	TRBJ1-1	CASSSNRWNTEAFF	TGTGCCAGCAGCTCTAATCGGTGGAACACTGAAGCTTTCTTT
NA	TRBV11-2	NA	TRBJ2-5	CASGMGGSETQYF	TGTGCCAGCGGAATGGGGGGATCGGAGACCCAGTACTTC
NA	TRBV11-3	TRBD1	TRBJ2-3	CASSSHRGTDTQYF	TGTGCCAGCAGCTCCCACAGGGGAACAGATACGCAGTATTTT
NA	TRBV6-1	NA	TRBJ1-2	CASSDRVYGYTF	TGTGCCAGCAGTGACCGGGTCTATGGCTACACCTTC